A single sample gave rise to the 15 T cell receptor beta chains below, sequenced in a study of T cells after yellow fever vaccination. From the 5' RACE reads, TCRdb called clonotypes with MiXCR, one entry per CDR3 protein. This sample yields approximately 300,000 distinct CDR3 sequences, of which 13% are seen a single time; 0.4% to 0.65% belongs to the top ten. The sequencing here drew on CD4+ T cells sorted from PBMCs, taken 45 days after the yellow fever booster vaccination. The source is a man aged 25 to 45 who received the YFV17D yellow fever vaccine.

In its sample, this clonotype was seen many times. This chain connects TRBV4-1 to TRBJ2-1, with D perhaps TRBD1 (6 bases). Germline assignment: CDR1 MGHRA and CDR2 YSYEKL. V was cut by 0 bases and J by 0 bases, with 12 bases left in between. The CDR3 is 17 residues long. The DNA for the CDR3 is TGCGCCAGCAGCCAAGATCGGACAGAGAGCTCCTACAATGAGCAGTTCTTC. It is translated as CASSQDRTESSYNEQFF.

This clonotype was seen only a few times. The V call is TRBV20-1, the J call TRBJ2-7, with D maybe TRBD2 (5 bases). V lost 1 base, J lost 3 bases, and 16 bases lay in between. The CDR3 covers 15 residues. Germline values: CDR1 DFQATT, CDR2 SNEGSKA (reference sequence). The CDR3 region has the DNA TGCAGTGCTAGAGCACCGGGAATGGGAGTCTACGAGCAGTACTTC. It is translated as CSARAPGMGVYEQYF.

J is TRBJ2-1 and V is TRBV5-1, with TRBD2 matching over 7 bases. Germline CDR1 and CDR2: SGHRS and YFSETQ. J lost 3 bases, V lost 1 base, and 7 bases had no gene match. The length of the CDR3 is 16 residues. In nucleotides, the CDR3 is TGCGCCAGCAGCTTGCCTAGCGGAGGGTACTACAATGAGCAGTTCTTC. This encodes CASSLPSGGYYNEQFF.

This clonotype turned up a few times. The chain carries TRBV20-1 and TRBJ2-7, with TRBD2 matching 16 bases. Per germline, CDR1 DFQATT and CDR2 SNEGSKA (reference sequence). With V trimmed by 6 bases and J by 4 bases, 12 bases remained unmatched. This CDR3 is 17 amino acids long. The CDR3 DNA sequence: TGCAGTGCCAGTGGGACTAGCGGGAGGGCCAGGATGTACGAGCAGTACTTC. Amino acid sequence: CSASGTSGRARMYEQYF.

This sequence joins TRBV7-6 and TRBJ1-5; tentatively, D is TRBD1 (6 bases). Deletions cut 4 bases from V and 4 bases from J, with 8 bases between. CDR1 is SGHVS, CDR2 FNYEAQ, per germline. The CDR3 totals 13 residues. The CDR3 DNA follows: TGTGCCAGCAGCTGGACAGAGAATCAGCCCCAGCATTTT. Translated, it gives CASSWTENQPQHF.

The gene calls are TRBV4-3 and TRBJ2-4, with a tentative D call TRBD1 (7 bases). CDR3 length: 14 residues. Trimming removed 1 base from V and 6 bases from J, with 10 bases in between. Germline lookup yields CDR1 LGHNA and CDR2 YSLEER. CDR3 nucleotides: TGCGCCAGCAGCCAAGGGCAGGGGGGAAACATTCAGTACTTC. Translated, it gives CASSQGQGGNIQYF.

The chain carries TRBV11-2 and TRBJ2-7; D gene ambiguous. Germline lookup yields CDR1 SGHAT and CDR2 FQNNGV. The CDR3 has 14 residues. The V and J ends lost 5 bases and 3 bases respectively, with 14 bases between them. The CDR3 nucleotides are TGTGCCAGCAGCGCGTGGGCGAGAAGCTACGAGCAGTACTTC. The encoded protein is CASSAWARSYEQYF.

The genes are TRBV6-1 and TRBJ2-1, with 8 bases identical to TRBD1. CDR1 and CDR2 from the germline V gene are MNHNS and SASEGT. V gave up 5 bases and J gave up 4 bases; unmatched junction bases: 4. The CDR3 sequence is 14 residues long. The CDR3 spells CASSPRDRYNEQFF. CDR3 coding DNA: TGTGCCAGCAGTCCCCGGGACAGGTACAATGAGCAGTTCTTC.

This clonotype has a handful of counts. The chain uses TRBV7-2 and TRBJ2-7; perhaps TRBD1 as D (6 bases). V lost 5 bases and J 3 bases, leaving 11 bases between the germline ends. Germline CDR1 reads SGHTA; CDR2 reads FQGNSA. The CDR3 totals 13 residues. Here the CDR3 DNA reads TGTGCCAGCAGCACAGGGAGCAGCTACGAGCAGTACTTC. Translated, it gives CASSTGSSYEQYF.

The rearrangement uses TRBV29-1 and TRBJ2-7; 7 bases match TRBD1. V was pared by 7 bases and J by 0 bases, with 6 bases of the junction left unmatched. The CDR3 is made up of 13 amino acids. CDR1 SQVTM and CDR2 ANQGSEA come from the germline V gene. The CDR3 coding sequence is TGCAGCGCCAGGGGGTTGAACTCCTACGAGCAGTACTTC. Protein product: CSARGLNSYEQYF.

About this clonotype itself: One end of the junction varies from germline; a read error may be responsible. This chain's CDR3 is CAISPGLAGDYNEQFF. The CDR3 DNA follows: TGTGCCATCAGCCCCGGGCTAGCGGGCGACTACAATGAGCAGTTCTTC. The rearrangement uses TRBV7-8 and TRBJ2-1; 8 nucleotides match TRBD2. CDR1 and CDR2 (germline): SGHVS, FQNEAQ. The CDR3 sequence is 16 residues long.

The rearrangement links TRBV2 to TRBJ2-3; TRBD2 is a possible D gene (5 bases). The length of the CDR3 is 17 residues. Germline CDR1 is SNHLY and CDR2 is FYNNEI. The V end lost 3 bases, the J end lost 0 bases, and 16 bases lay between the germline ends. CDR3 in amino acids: CASSEVGGQRSTDTQYF. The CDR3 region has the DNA TGTGCCAGCAGTGAGGTTGGAGGCCAGCGGAGCACAGATACGCAGTATTTT.

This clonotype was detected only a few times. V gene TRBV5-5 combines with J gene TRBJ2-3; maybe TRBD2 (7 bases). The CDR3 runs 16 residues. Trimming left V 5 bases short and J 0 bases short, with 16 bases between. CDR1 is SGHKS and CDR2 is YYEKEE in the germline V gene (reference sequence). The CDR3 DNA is TGTGCCAGCAGTGTGGGGGGGGCACCCAGCACAGATACGCAGTATTTT. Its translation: CASSVGGAPSTDTQYF.

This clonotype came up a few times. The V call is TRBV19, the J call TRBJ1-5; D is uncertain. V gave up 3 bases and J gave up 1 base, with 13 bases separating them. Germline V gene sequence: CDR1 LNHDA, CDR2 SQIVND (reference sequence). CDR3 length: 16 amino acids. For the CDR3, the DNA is TGTGCCAGTAGTATGATCAACCCCCGGAGCAATCAGCCCCAGCATTTT. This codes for CASSMINPRSNQPQHF.

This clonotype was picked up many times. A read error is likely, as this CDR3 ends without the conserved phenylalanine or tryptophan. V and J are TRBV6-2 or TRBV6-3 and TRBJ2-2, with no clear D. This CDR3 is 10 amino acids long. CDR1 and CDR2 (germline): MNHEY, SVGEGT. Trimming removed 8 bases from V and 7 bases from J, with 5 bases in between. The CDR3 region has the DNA TGTGCCAGCGGGAACGGGGAGCTGTTTTCT. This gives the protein CASGNGELFS.